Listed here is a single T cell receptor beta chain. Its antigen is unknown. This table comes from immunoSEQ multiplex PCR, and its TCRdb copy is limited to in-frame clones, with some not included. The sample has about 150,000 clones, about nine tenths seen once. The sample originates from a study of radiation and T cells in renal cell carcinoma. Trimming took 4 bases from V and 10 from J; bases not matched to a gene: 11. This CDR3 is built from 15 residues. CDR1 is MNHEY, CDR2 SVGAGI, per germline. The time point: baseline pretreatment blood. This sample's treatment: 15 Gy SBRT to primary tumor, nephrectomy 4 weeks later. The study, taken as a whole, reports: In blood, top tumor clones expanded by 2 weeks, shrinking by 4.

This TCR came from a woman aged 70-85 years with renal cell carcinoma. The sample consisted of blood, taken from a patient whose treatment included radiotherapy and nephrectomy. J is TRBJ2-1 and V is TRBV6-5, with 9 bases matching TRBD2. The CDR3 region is CASSSPSGAHREQFF. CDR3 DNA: TGTGCCAGCAGTTCCCCTAGCGGGGCCCACCGCGAGCAGTTCTTC.